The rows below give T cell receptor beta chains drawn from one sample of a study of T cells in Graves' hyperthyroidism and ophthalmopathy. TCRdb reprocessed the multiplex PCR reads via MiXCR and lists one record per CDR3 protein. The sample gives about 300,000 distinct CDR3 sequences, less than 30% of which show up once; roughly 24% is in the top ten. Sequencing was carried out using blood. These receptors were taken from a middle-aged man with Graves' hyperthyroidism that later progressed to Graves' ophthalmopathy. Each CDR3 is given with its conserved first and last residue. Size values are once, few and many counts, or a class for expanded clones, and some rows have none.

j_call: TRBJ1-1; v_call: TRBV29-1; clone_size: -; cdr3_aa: CSVGGTVSMNTEAFF
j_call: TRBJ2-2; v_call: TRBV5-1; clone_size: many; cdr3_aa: CASSSAGGGVGELFF
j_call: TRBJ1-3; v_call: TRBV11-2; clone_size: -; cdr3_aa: CASSFGTGNSGNTIYF
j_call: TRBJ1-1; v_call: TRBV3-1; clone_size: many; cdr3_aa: CASTPQVYRTNTEAFF
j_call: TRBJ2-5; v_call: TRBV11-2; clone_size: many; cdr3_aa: CASSSGLAGGETQYF
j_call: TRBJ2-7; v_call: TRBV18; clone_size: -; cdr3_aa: CASSPPTGGHEQYF
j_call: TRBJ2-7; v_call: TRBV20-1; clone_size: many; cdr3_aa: CSARQAARYEQYF
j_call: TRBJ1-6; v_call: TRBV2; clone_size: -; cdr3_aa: CASRAPGQGGSSYNSPLHF
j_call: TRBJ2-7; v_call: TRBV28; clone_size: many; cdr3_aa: CASTWRERDEQYF
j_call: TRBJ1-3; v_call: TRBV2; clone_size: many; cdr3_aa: CASRRDRYTLSGNTIYF
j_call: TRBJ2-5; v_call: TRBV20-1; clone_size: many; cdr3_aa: CSARVAPGAQYF
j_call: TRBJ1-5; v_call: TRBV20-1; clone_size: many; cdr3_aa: CSAPTGGESNQPQHF
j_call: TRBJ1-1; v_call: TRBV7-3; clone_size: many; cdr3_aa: CASSLQGSGTEAFF
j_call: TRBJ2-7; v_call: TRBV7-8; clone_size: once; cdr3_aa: CASSLSWGEEQYF
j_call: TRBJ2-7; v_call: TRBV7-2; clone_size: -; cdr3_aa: CASGVDGDDEQYF
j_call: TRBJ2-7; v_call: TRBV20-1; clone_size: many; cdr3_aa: CSATRTSSSYEQYF
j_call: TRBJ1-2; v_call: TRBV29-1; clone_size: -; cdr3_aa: CSVVDSREVGYTF
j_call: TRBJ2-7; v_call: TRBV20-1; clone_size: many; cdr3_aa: CSANTGTLSNEQYF
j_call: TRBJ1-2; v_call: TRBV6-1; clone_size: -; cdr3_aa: CAGQAEDYGYTF
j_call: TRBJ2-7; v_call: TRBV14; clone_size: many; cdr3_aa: CASSQVGTGEQYF
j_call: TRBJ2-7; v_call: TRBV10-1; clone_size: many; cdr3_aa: CASSVGTAGAYEQYF
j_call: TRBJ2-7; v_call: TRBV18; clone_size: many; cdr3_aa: CASSADFSSEQYF
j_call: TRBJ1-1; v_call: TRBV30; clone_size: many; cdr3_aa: CAWSADRNTEAFF
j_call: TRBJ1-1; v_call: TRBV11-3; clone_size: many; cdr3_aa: CASSISTGYDTEAFF
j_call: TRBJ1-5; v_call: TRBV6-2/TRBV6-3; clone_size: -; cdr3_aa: CASSHPAGQPQHF
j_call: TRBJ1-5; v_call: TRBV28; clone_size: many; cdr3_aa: CASSLFFGQGISNQPQHF
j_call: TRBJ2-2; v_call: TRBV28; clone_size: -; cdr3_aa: CASSGPGELFF
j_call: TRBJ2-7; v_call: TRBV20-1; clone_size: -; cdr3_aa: CSALRDRGQRDEQYF
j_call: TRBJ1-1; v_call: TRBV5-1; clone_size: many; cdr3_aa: CASSWDSVGTEAFF
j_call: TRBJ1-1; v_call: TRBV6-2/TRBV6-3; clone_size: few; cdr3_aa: CASSDQGRMNTEAFF
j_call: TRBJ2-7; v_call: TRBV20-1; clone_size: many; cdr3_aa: CSAPSGQGGPGEQYF
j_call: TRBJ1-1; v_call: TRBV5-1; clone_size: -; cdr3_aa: CASSARADKMNTEAFF
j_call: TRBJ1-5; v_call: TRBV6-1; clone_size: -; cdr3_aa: CASSALPQRINNQPQHF
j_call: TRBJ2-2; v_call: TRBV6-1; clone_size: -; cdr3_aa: CASREAGELFF
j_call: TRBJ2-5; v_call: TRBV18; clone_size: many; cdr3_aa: CASQGTEETQYF
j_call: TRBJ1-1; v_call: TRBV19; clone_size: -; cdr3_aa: CASSMDRGQGEAFF
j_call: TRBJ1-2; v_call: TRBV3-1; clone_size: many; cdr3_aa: CASSQRGASGYTF
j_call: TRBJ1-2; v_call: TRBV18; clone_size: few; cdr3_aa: CASSLQGSFGYTF
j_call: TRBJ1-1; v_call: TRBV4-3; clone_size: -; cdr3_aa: CASSQSRDTRTEAFF
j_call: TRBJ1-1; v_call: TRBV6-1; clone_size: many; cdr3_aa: CASSVTGASTEAFF
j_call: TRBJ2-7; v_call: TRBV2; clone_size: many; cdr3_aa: CASSQSGPPSYEQYF
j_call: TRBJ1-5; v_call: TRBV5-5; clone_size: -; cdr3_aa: CASSLGPNPGQPQHF
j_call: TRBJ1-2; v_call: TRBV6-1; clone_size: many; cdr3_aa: CASSPATGGYTF
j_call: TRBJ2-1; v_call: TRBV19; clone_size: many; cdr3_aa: CASSFVGNEQFF
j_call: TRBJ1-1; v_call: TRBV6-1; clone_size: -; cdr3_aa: CASSDVTAFF
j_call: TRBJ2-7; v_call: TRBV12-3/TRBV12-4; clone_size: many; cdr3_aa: CASRSKSGAAEQYF
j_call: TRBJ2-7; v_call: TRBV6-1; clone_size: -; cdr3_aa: CAGSRSGAEQYF
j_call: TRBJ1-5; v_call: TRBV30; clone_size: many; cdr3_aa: CAWSVGQGDQPQHF
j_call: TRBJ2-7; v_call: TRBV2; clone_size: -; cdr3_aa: CASSNLGGRNYEQYF
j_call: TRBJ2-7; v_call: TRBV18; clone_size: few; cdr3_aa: CASSPPSGRKGSYEQYF
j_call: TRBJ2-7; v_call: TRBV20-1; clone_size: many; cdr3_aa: CSARDLADEQYF
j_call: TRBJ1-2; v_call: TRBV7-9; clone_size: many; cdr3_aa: CASSQTGAANYGYTF
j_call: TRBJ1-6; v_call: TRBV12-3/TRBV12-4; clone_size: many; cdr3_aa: CASKRWGVDSPLHF
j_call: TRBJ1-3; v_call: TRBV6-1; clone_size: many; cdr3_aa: CASSDFGVSGNTIYF
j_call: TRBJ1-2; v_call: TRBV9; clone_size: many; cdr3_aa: CASSVSQGEGYTF
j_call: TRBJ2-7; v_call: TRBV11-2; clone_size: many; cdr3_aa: CASSAWDRAYEQYF
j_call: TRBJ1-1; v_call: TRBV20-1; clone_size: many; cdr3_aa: CSAREGARSTEAFF
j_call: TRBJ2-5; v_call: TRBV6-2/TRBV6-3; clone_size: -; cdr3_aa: CASSPSRGTQETQYF
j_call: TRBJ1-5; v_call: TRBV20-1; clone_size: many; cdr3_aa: CSARDSTARDRESFGQPQHF
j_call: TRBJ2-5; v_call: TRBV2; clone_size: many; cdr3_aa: CASMGGSGETQYF